Below, one T cell receptor (beta chain) is given with its context. In the study's own analysis: It was from reference gene primer amplification that nucleated cell counts were estimated. Libraries were prepared by immunoSEQ multiplex PCR; TCRdb keeps only in-frame clonotypes and omits some of them. V, J and clone size derive from that table, while D and trimming were established from the DNA sequence. The sample has roughly 260,000 clones, around 87% seen once. The data stem from a study of blood T cell repertoires in COVID-19. Study-level background: T cells, B-cell-depleted T cells, or PBMCs supplied cDNA or gDNA.

This receptor was taken from a woman between 50 and 59 years old with acute or convalescent COVID-19. Sequenced sample: peripheral blood.

The CDR3 sequence is CASSDSRQGVYQPQHF. The DNA of the CDR3 is TGCGCCAGCAGTGATTCGAGACAGGGTGTATATCAGCCCCAGCATTTT. This rearrangement joins TRBV10-2 to TRBJ1-5; 7 bases align to TRBD1. The V gene end was trimmed by 3 bases and the J gene end by 5 bases; junction bases not matched to a gene: 10. The CDR3 has 16 amino acids. Germline values: CDR1 WSHSY, CDR2 SAAADI.